Listed below are T cell receptor beta chains from one sample, sequenced in a study of beta chain features in type 1 diabetes. Using immunoSEQ multiplex PCR, the repertoire was profiled, and TCRdb retains in-frame clones only, with some absent. Here the sample spans about 180,000 clones, approximately 8% being singletons. The sample was central memory CD4+ T cells from blood. These receptor sequences come from a man younger than 30 with type 1 diabetes. Each CDR3 is given with its conserved first and last residue. The order of the fields is J gene, clone size, V gene, D gene, CDR3 protein, CDR3 DNA. A D gene is named only where the DNA matches it firmly. Not every row has a clone size; where given, it reads once, few, many or a size class.

J gene: TRBJ2-7
clone size: .
V gene: TRBV10-1
D gene: .
CDR3 protein: CAVSRESYEQYF
CDR3 DNA: TGCGCCGTATCCCGGGAGTCCTACGAGCAGTACTTC

J gene: TRBJ1-4
clone size: few
V gene: TRBV4-2
D gene: TRBD1
CDR3 protein: CASSPGQDEEKLFF
CDR3 DNA: TGTGCCAGCAGCCCCGGACAGGATGAGGAAAAACTGTTTTTT

J gene: TRBJ1-1
clone size: few
V gene: TRBV6-1
D gene: .
CDR3 protein: CASDNMNTEAFF
CDR3 DNA: TGTGCCAGCGACAATATGAACACTGAAGCTTTCTTT

J gene: TRBJ2-5
clone size: few
V gene: TRBV25-1
D gene: TRBD2
CDR3 protein: CASSRGTSGRGETQYF
CDR3 DNA: TGTGCCAGCAGTAGGGGGACTAGCGGGAGGGGGGAGACCCAGTACTTC

J gene: TRBJ2-6
clone size: .
V gene: TRBV7-9
D gene: TRBD1
CDR3 protein: CASSLKGTGHLSGANVLTF
CDR3 DNA: TGTGCCAGCAGTTTAAAAGGGACAGGGCATTTGTCTGGGGCCAACGTCCTGACTTTC

J gene: TRBJ2-3
clone size: few
V gene: TRBV18
D gene: .
CDR3 protein: CASSRQTDTDTQYF
CDR3 DNA: TGTGCCAGCTCACGACAGACAGACACAGATACGCAGTATTTT

J gene: TRBJ1-1
clone size: few
V gene: TRBV7-2
D gene: .
CDR3 protein: CASSFGRTNTEAFF
CDR3 DNA: TGTGCCAGCAGCTTTGGCAGAACGAACACTGAAGCTTTCTTT

J gene: TRBJ1-5
clone size: few
V gene: TRBV19
D gene: .
CDR3 protein: CASSIFDQPQHF
CDR3 DNA: TGTGCCAGTAGTATTTTCGATCAGCCCCAGCATTTT

J gene: TRBJ2-5
clone size: few
V gene: TRBV2
D gene: TRBD2
CDR3 protein: CASSIVLREEANF
CDR3 DNA: TGTGCCAGCAGCATTGTCCTCCGGGAGGAAGCGAACTTC

J gene: TRBJ2-3
clone size: .
V gene: TRBV7-2
D gene: TRBD2
CDR3 protein: CASSLATTSGSDTQYF
CDR3 DNA: TGTGCCAGCAGCTTAGCTACGACTAGCGGGAGTGATACGCAGTATTTT

J gene: TRBJ2-7
clone size: .
V gene: TRBV30
D gene: .
CDR3 protein: CAWSAVHYEQYF
CDR3 DNA: TGTGCCTGGAGCGCCGTACATTACGAGCAGTACTTC

J gene: TRBJ2-7
clone size: .
V gene: TRBV10-3
D gene: TRBD2
CDR3 protein: CAIRHLAGEYEQYF
CDR3 DNA: TGTGCCATCAGGCACCTAGCGGGAGAGTACGAGCAGTACTTC

J gene: TRBJ2-1
clone size: .
V gene: TRBV7-2
D gene: TRBD2
CDR3 protein: CASGIAGGLGEQFF
CDR3 DNA: TGTGCCAGCGGCATAGCGGGGGGGCTCGGAGAGCAGTTCTTC

J gene: TRBJ1-1
clone size: .
V gene: TRBV20-1
D gene: .
CDR3 protein: CSLAVNTEAFF
CDR3 DNA: TGCAGCTTAGCAGTGAACACTGAAGCTTTCTTT

J gene: TRBJ2-7
clone size: .
V gene: TRBV30
D gene: .
CDR3 protein: CAWNPPGGYEQYF
CDR3 DNA: TGTGCCTGGAACCCCCCAGGAGGCTACGAGCAGTACTTC

J gene: TRBJ2-3
clone size: .
V gene: TRBV7-2
D gene: TRBD2
CDR3 protein: CASSLAGGFTDTQYF
CDR3 DNA: TGTGCCAGCAGTTTAGCGGGGGGGTTCACAGATACGCAGTATTTT

J gene: TRBJ2-4
clone size: few
V gene: TRBV6-5
D gene: TRBD2
CDR3 protein: CASSERGWAKNIQYF
CDR3 DNA: TGTGCCAGCAGCGAGCGGGGGTGGGCCAAAAACATTCAGTACTTC

J gene: TRBJ1-3
clone size: .
V gene: TRBV4-1
D gene: .
CDR3 protein: CASSLLLHMGNTIYF
CDR3 DNA: TGCGCCAGCAGCCTCCTCCTTCACATGGGAAACACCATATATTTT

J gene: TRBJ2-7
clone size: .
V gene: TRBV28
D gene: TRBD2
CDR3 protein: CASSPPNLQGTSGTTYEQYF
CDR3 DNA: TGTGCCAGCAGTCCCCCCAATCTACAAGGGACTAGCGGGACAACCTACGAGCAGTACTTC

J gene: TRBJ2-1
clone size: .
V gene: TRBV5-1
D gene: .
CDR3 protein: CASSLDGSEQFF
CDR3 DNA: TGCGCCAGCAGCTTGGACGGGAGTGAGCAGTTCTTC

J gene: TRBJ1-2
clone size: few
V gene: TRBV5-1
D gene: .
CDR3 protein: CASSLNPGNYGYTF
CDR3 DNA: TGCGCCAGCAGCTTAAACCCAGGGAACTATGGCTACACCTTC

J gene: TRBJ2-7
clone size: .
V gene: TRBV14
D gene: .
CDR3 protein: CASSQGQGYYEQYF
CDR3 DNA: TGTGCCAGCAGCCAAGGGCAGGGATACTACGAGCAGTACTTC

J gene: TRBJ2-3
clone size: .
V gene: TRBV7-7
D gene: .
CDR3 protein: CASSLNGGSTDTQYF
CDR3 DNA: TGTGCCAGCAGCTTAAACGGGGGAAGCACAGATACGCAGTATTTT

J gene: TRBJ2-3
clone size: .
V gene: TRBV7-2
D gene: .
CDR3 protein: CASSLSYSGSTDTQYF
CDR3 DNA: TGTGCCAGCAGCTTATCTTACAGCGGGAGCACAGATACGCAGTATTTT

J gene: TRBJ2-1
clone size: .
V gene: TRBV28
D gene: TRBD2
CDR3 protein: CASSLTRTSGRVEQFF
CDR3 DNA: TGTGCCAGCAGCCTAACGCGGACTAGCGGGAGGGTTGAGCAGTTCTTC

J gene: TRBJ1-1
clone size: few
V gene: TRBV14
D gene: TRBD1
CDR3 protein: CASSPRTGTGNTEAFF
CDR3 DNA: TGTGCCAGCAGCCCCCGGACAGGGACGGGGAACACTGAAGCTTTCTTT

J gene: TRBJ2-1
clone size: few
V gene: TRBV5-8
D gene: TRBD2
CDR3 protein: CASRLSGSKIEQFF
CDR3 DNA: TGTGCCAGCAGACTTAGCGGGAGTAAAATTGAGCAGTTCTTC

J gene: TRBJ1-3
clone size: .
V gene: TRBV10-3
D gene: TRBD1
CDR3 protein: CAIRRQGAGGNTIYF
CDR3 DNA: TGTGCCATCAGGAGACAGGGGGCAGGTGGAAACACCATATATTTT

J gene: TRBJ2-5
clone size: .
V gene: TRBV5-5
D gene: TRBD1
CDR3 protein: CASSQHTGAQETQYF
CDR3 DNA: TGTGCCAGCAGCCAGCACACAGGGGCCCAAGAGACCCAGTACTTC

J gene: TRBJ2-7
clone size: few
V gene: TRBV11-2
D gene: TRBD2
CDR3 protein: CASSPERGGYEQYF
CDR3 DNA: TGTGCCAGCAGCCCCGAGCGGGGTGGGTACGAGCAGTACTTC

J gene: TRBJ2-6
clone size: .
V gene: TRBV14
D gene: TRBD2
CDR3 protein: CASSPGGNSGANVLTF
CDR3 DNA: TGTGCCAGCAGCCCGGGGGGTAACTCTGGGGCCAACGTCCTGACTTTC

J gene: TRBJ2-4
clone size: .
V gene: TRBV7-9
D gene: TRBD1
CDR3 protein: CALSRRTGHLAKNIQYF
CDR3 DNA: TGTGCCCTCTCCCGGAGGACAGGACATTTAGCCAAAAACATTCAGTACTTC